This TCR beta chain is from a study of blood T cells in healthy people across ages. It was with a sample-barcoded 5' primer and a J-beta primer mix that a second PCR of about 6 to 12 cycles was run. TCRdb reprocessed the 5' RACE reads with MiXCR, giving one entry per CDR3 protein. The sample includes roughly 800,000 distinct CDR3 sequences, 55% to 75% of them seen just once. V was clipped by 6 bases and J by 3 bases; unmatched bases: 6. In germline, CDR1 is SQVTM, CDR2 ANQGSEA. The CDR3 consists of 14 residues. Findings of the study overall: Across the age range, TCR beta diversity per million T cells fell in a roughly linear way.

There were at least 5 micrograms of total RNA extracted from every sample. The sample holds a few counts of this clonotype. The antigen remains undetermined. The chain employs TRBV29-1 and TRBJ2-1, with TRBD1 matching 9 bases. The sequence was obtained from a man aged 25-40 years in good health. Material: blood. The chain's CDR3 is CSVQTGGGYNEQFF. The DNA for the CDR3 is TGCAGCGTCCAAACAGGGGGCGGCTACAATGAGCAGTTCTTC.